This passage covers 30 T cell receptor beta chains from one sample sequenced in a study of T cell repertoires in cytomegalovirus infection. One entry per CDR3 protein results from TCRdb running MiXCR on the reads. The data hold around 250,000 distinct CDR3 sequences, with more than 15% observed a single time. What was sequenced was CD8+ T cells from PBMCs. All receptors derive from a human donor in good health (CMV status not recorded). Some clones in this sample may be carry-over from other donors' samples.

This clonotype was seen many times. V is TRBV7-2 and J is TRBJ1-1, with D hard to call. The V end was cut by 1 base, the J end by 3 bases, with 12 bases between. Looked up from germline, CDR1 is SGHTA and CDR2 is FQGNSA. This CDR3 spans 15 amino acids. The CDR3 region is CASSLDSVSDTEAFF. CDR3 DNA sequence: TGTGCCAGCAGCTTAGATTCAGTTTCTGACACTGAAGCTTTCTTT.

This clonotype was seen more than once but under ten times. The rearrangement links TRBV6-5 to TRBJ1-1; D uncertain. Germline-derived CDR1 and CDR2 are MNHEY and SVGAGI. The germline V and J ends were trimmed by 2 bases and 4 bases, with 11 bases remaining between them. This CDR3 spans 14 amino acids. CDR3 amino acids: CASSYSRAGTEAFF. The CDR3 DNA follows: TGTGCCAGCAGTTACAGTCGAGCGGGCACTGAAGCTTTCTTT.

V gene TRBV6-2 or TRBV6-3 combines with J gene TRBJ2-1, with 14 bases identical to TRBD2. The CDR3 runs 16 residues. Germline CDR1 reads MNHEY; CDR2 reads SVGEGT. V shed 6 bases and J 10 bases; nucleotides not matched to a gene: 11. CDR3 bases: TGTGCCAGCAGACTTACCGGGACTAGCGGGGGTTTAGAGCAGTTCTTC. Amino acids: CASRLTGTSGGLEQFF.

Turning to this clonotype: A much larger clone is a single base away; this may be a read error. The chain recombines TRBV7-8 with TRBJ2-3, with a possible D match to TRBD1 (6 bases). The V end was cut by 2 bases, the J end by 3 bases, with 12 bases between. In germline, CDR1 is SGHVS, CDR2 FQNEAQ. The CDR3 totals 15 residues. The CDR3 reads CASSLQGTKTDTQYF. CDR3 nucleotide sequence: TGTGCCAGCAGCTTACAGGGGACGAAAACAGATACGCAGTATTTT.

The gene calls are TRBV7-2 and TRBJ2-5; D may be TRBD1 (5 bases). This CDR3 has 15 amino acids. Germline V gene sequence: CDR1 SGHTA, CDR2 FQGNSA. V gave up 5 bases and J gave up 4 bases, with 17 bases separating them. The CDR3 coding sequence is TGTGCCAGCAGCCCCTGGGGCGCCGCCGGAGAGACCCAGTACTTC. The encoded protein is CASSPWGAAGETQYF.

This clonotype occurred a few times. This chain's CDR3 is CASSIRLAGGLYNEQFF. The CDR3, as DNA: TGTGCCAGTAGTATCCGGCTAGCGGGGGGGCTTTACAATGAGCAGTTCTTC. V usage is TRBV19 and J usage is TRBJ2-1, with 12 positions matching TRBD2. V lost 3 bases, J lost 4 bases, and 7 bases stayed unmatched. The CDR3 is made up of 17 amino acids. CDR1 LNHDA and CDR2 SQIVND come from the germline V gene (reference sequence).

This chain uses TRBV7-9 with TRBJ2-3; no definite D call. V was trimmed by 0 bases and J by 4 bases, leaving 8 bases between them. CDR1 and CDR2 from the germline V gene are SEHNR and FQNEAQ (reference sequence). This CDR3 comprises 14 residues. CDR3 protein: CASSLASRPDTQYF. CDR3 DNA: TGTGCCAGCAGCTTAGCGAGCCGTCCAGATACGCAGTATTTT.

This clonotype appeared many times. This sequence joins TRBV7-2 and TRBJ2-1; D may be TRBD1 (6 bases). The V gene lost 5 bases and the J gene lost 8 bases, with 13 bases spanning the gap. Germline V gene sequence: CDR1 SGHTA, CDR2 FQGNSA. This CDR3 has 13 residues. The CDR3 region is CASSERTDHEQFF. CDR3 DNA sequence: TGTGCCAGCAGCGAACGGACAGATCATGAGCAGTTCTTC.

V and J are TRBV11-2 and TRBJ2-6; the match to TRBD2 covers 10 bases. The CDR3 is 18 residues long. Trimming took 6 bases from V and 0 from J; bases not matched to a gene: 8. The germline gives CDR1 SGHAT, CDR2 FQNNGV. The CDR3 loop reads CASSLSLAGDSGANVLTF. The DNA of the CDR3 is TGTGCCAGCAGTCTATCCCTAGCGGGGGACTCTGGGGCCAACGTCCTGACTTTC.

This clonotype has a count of ten or more. The genes are TRBV29-1 and TRBJ1-2; a possible D gene is TRBD1 (5 bases). The ends were cut back, 5 bases at V and 4 bases at J, with 11 bases in the middle. This CDR3 is built from 12 residues. The germline CDR1 and CDR2 sequences are SQVTM and ANQGSEA. The CDR3 bases are TGCAGCGTTCCCGGGGGGACCTATGGCTACACCTTC. Its protein is CSVPGGTYGYTF.

This clonotype was seen ten or more times. V and J are TRBV20-1 and TRBJ1-1, with D perhaps TRBD1 (5 bases). The germline CDR1 and CDR2 sequences are DFQATT and SNEGSKA (reference sequence). Trimming left V 0 bases short and J 1 base short, with 12 bases between. The CDR3 sequence is 15 residues long. CDR3 DNA sequence: TGCAGTGCTAGAGATCTACCGGGGCCGAACACTGAAGCTTTCTTT. Translation gives CSARDLPGPNTEAFF.

This clonotype was seen more than once but under ten times. The V call is TRBV5-1, the J call TRBJ2-7; TRBD1 matches 8 bases. Germline assignment: CDR1 SGHRS and CDR2 YFSETQ. The V segment lost 1 base and the J segment 2 bases; nucleotides outside the gene matches: 2. The CDR3 runs to 14 residues. The CDR3 protein is CASSLTDRAYEQYF. The DNA for the CDR3 is TGCGCCAGCAGCTTGACGGACAGGGCCTACGAGCAGTACTTC.

The chain joins TRBV28 to TRBJ2-2; D not certain. The length of the CDR3 is 14 residues. The germline V gene has CDR1 MDHEN and CDR2 SYDVKM. Trimming pared 7 bases from V and 3 bases from J, leaving 12 bases between. Written as DNA, the CDR3 is TGTGCCAGCAAACCTACCCCGGACACCGGGGAGCTGTTTTTT. Protein sequence: CASKPTPDTGELFF.

At least ten counts were recorded for this clonotype. The V call is TRBV7-8, the J call TRBJ2-1; D possibly corresponds to TRBD2 (7 bases). Trimming removed 5 bases at V and 1 base at J, with 15 bases between. Germline V gene data show CDR1 as SGHVS and CDR2 as FQNEAQ. CDR3 length: 16 residues. The CDR3 loop reads CASSPRGGLSYNEQFF. The CDR3 DNA reads as TGTGCCAGCAGCCCCCGCGGGGGCTTGTCCTACAATGAGCAGTTCTTC. Looking up the rest from reference TRBV7-8 and TRBJ2-1 gives the full variable domain: GAGVSQSPRYKVAKRGQDVALRCDPISGHVSLFWYQQALGQGPEFLTYFQNEAQLDKSGLPSDRFFAERPEGSVSTLKIQRTQQEDSAVYLCASSPRGGLSYNEQFFGPGTRLTVL.

This clonotype has more than one count but fewer than ten. The chain uses TRBV20-1 and TRBJ2-7, with 8 bases fitting TRBD1. The germline V gene encodes CDR1 DFQATT and CDR2 SNEGSKA (reference sequence). The CDR3 is made up of 14 amino acids. With V trimmed by 3 bases and J by 1 base, 5 bases remained unmatched. In nucleotides, the CDR3 is TGCAGTGCTAGCGATTGGGACAGGTCCTACGAGCAGTACTTC. Translated: CSASDWDRSYEQYF.

This clonotype was counted between two and nine times. This chain links TRBV4-3 with TRBJ1-3, with D maybe TRBD1 (5 bases). Germline loops: CDR1 LGHNA, CDR2 YSLEER. The CDR3 runs to 13 residues. V lost 0 bases and J 8 bases, leaving 8 bases between the germline ends. The CDR3 is CASSQDQGDTIYF. The DNA for the CDR3 is TGCGCCAGCAGCCAAGATCAGGGTGACACCATATATTTT.

This clonotype was detected only a few times. The rearrangement links TRBV29-1 to TRBJ2-5; 9 nucleotides align to TRBD1. The trim removed 4 bases at V and 4 bases at J, leaving 10 bases unmatched. The germline V gene encodes CDR1 SQVTM and CDR2 ANQGSEA. The CDR3 length is 15 residues. CDR3 nucleotide sequence: TGCAGCGTTGGGATCCTGGGGGGACAGGGAGAGACCCAGTACTTC. Its protein is CSVGILGGQGETQYF.

The chain is built from TRBV29-1 and TRBJ2-7; 15 nucleotides line up with TRBD2. J was trimmed by 3 bases and V by 4 bases; bases with no gene match: 10. Germline V gene data show CDR1 as SQVTM and CDR2 as ANQGSEA. The CDR3 is 17 amino acids. The CDR3 DNA reads TGCAGCGTTGTGGACGGGACTAGCGGGGGGACAATCTACGAGCAGTACTTC. Its translation: CSVVDGTSGGTIYEQYF.

Concerning this clonotype itself: This could be a read error, since a much larger clone is one nucleotide away. The chain links TRBV25-1 to TRBJ2-1; 9 bases map to TRBD1. Trimming took 4 bases from V and 4 from J; bases not matched to a gene: 14. Germline V CDR1 and CDR2: MGHDK, SYGVNS. This CDR3 has 18 residues. The CDR3 spells CASSGQTGQGSNYNEQFF. The CDR3, as DNA: TGTGCCAGCAGTGGTCAAACGGGACAGGGATCTAATTACAATGAGCAGTTCTTC.

This clonotype was counted a few times. The chain links TRBV7-6 to TRBJ2-2; D tentatively reads TRBD1 or TRBD2 (5 bases each). V shed 7 bases and J shed 3 bases, with 18 bases lying between them. This CDR3 spans 16 amino acids. The V gene's germline CDR1 is SGHVS and CDR2 FNYEAQ. CDR3 nucleotides: TGTGCCAGCATCTACCGGGACGAAATATACACCGGGGAGCTGTTTTTT. Amino acids: CASIYRDEIYTGELFF.

The chain couples TRBV7-6 to TRBJ2-7; 11 bases line up with TRBD2. CDR3 size: 16 residues. J was trimmed by 2 bases and V by 3 bases; bases with no gene match: 6. Germline V gene sequence: CDR1 SGHVS, CDR2 FNYEAQ. For the CDR3, the DNA is TGTGCCAGCAGCTTCTCTAGCGGGGGGACGACCTACGAGCAGTACTTC. As protein: CASSFSSGGTTYEQYF.

The V gene is TRBV20-1, the J gene TRBJ2-1; 7 bases map to TRBD2. Looked up from germline, CDR1 is DFQATT and CDR2 is SNEGSKA (reference sequence). This CDR3 is 15 amino acids long. J was trimmed by 4 bases and V by 0 bases; bases with no gene match: 6. CDR3 region: CSAREAGVGYNEQFF. The CDR3 bases are TGCAGTGCTAGAGAGGCGGGGGTAGGGTACAATGAGCAGTTCTTC.

This clonotype was seen a handful of times. The chain is built from TRBV29-1 and TRBJ2-7; no firm D call. The CDR3 loop spans 12 amino acids. V lost 2 bases to trimming and J lost 2 bases, with 7 bases between them. Germline lookup yields CDR1 SQVTM and CDR2 ANQGSEA. CDR3 nucleotides: TGCAGCGTTGAAACCGAAACCTACGAGCAGTACTTC. It is translated as CSVETETYEQYF.

This chain connects TRBV2 to TRBJ2-7; maybe TRBD1 (7 bases). The CDR3 has 16 residues. The ends were cut back, 4 bases at V and 2 bases at J, with 18 bases in the middle. Germline V gene sequence: CDR1 SNHLY, CDR2 FYNNEI. CDR3 sequence (DNA): TGTGCCAGCAGTGGGGGGGACAGCTCGCCCACCTACGAGCAGTACTTC. Protein product: CASSGGDSSPTYEQYF.

About this clonotype: The conserved phenylalanine or tryptophan is not found at the CDR3 terminus, so this likely reflects a read error. The rearrangement joins TRBV6-6 to TRBJ2-1; 9 nucleotides match TRBD2. Looked up from germline, CDR1 is MNHNY and CDR2 is SVGAGI (reference sequence). V trimming: 2 bases; J trimming: 1 base; junction bases outside the gene matches: 12. The CDR3 consists of 19 residues. Here the CDR3 reads CASSYGASGALGSYNEQFY. The CDR3 DNA reads TGTGCCAGCAGTTACGGGGCTAGCGGGGCTTTGGGGTCCTACAATGAGCAGTTCTAC.

This clonotype was observed at least ten times. This rearrangement joins TRBV2 to TRBJ2-5, with D unclear. CDR3 length equals 17 residues. The V and J ends lost 2 bases and 2 bases respectively, with 18 bases between them. Germline assignment: CDR1 SNHLY and CDR2 FYNNEI. CDR3 loop: CASSELFSTFHQETQYF. CDR3 bases: TGTGCCAGCAGTGAACTATTTTCGACTTTCCATCAAGAGACCCAGTACTTC.

This clonotype has at least ten counts. Here the CDR3 reads CASGREGQGYNEQFF. The CDR3 region has the DNA TGTGCTAGTGGCCGCGAGGGACAGGGATACAATGAGCAGTTCTTC. The chain is built from TRBV12-5 and TRBJ2-1, with 9 bases fitting TRBD1. Losses at the gene ends were 6 bases for V and 4 bases for J; bases not matched to a gene: 7. From germline, CDR1 is LGHNT and CDR2 FRNRAP. The CDR3 extends over 15 amino acids. The whole variable domain, remainder taken from reference TRBV12-5 and TRBJ2-1, is DARVTQTPRHKVTEMGQEVTMRCQPILGHNTVFWYRQTMMQGLELLAYFRNRAPLDDSGMPKDRFSAEMPDATLATLKIQPSEPRDSAVYFCASGREGQGYNEQFFGPGTRLTVL.

This clonotype was observed a handful of times. This chain connects TRBV4-3 to TRBJ2-1; 8 nucleotides align to TRBD2. The CDR3 spans 17 residues. CDR1 is LGHNA, CDR2 YSLEER, per germline. V was pared by 0 bases and J by 7 bases, with 11 bases of the junction left unmatched. The CDR3 DNA is TGCGCCAGCAGCCAAGATCGTCTAGCGGGCGCCTTAAATGAGCAGTTCTTC. Translating it yields CASSQDRLAGALNEQFF.

CDR3 amino acids: CASCHQGSYEQYF. The CDR3 nucleotides read TGTGCCAGCTGCCATCAAGGGTCCTACGAGCAGTACTTC. The chain joins TRBV28 to TRBJ2-7; D is unresolved. CDR3 length equals 13 residues. Trimming removed 8 bases at V and 1 base at J, with 12 bases between. Germline V CDR1 and CDR2: MDHEN, SYDVKM.

This clonotype was detected only a few times. J is TRBJ2-2 and V is TRBV29-1, with a possible D match to TRBD1 (7 bases). Germline V gene lookup returns CDR1 SQVTM and CDR2 ANQGSEA. Trimming took 1 base from V and 4 from J, leaving 16 bases between them. This CDR3 is 16 amino acids long. The CDR3 region has the DNA TGCAGCGTTGAAGGTTGGACAGGAGGGCCCACCGGGGAGCTGTTTTTT. It codes for CSVEGWTGGPTGELFF.